This section outlines one TCR beta chain sequence together with its context. Its antigen is not known. The data stem from a study of PD-1 blockade in classical Hodgkin lymphoma. Overall study findings and caveats: In CD4+ cells, TCR diversity went up significantly by C4D1, but in CD8+ cells it did not. Nivolumab initiation under 1 year post-ASCT meant exclusion. Reported baseline diversity: healthy donors highest, relapsed/refractory patients lowest. Patients newly diagnosed and complete responders had comparable baseline diversity.

Each patient experienced a relapse that followed autologous stem cell transplantation, and brentuximab vedotin exposure varied. Per the germline V gene, CDR1 is SQVTM and CDR2 is ANQGSEA. The length of the CDR3 is 14 residues. V lost 4 bases, J lost 0 bases, and 7 bases lay in between. Clones were read by immunoSEQ multiplex PCR, and TCRdb kept only the in-frame ones, dropping some. The repertoire consists of about 84,000 clones, with approximately 88% occurring once and the leading ten covering 20% to 25%. This receptor was obtained from a human donor with classical Hodgkin lymphoma. The material sequenced was peripheral blood mononuclear cells (PBMCs), taken at baseline. The genes are TRBV29-1 and TRBJ2-6; D may be TRBD1 (6 bases). CDR3 sequence: CSVVGGSGANVLTF. The CDR3 nucleotides read TGCAGCGTTGTAGGGGGCTCTGGGGCCAACGTCCTGACTTTC. Looking up the rest from reference TRBV29-1 and TRBJ2-6 gives the full variable domain: SAVISQKPSRDICQRGTSLTIQCQVDSQVTMMFWYRQQPGQSLTLIATANQGSEATYESGFVIDKFPISRPNLTFSTLTVSNMSPEDSSIYLCSVVGGSGANVLTFGAGSRLTVL.